The 29 T cell receptor beta chains reported below all come from one sample, sequenced in a study of blood T cell repertoires in COVID-19. Sequencing used immunoSEQ multiplex PCR; TCRdb keeps in-frame clones, though not all of them. The table has roughly 36,000 clones, 85% to 95% seen once. Sequencing input: peripheral blood. These receptors were collected from a man in his sixties with active or convalescent COVID-19.

The chain combines TRBV7-3 with TRBJ1-2, with TRBD1 matching over 9 bases. Germline V gene data show CDR1 as SGHTA and CDR2 as FQGTGA. CDR3 length: 14 residues. The V and J ends lost 6 bases and 8 bases, in that order; junction bases with no gene match: 10. The CDR3 is CASSAGQGLYGYTF. As DNA, the CDR3 is TGTGCCAGCAGTGCGGGACAGGGATTATACGGCTACACCTTC.

This clone was observed a few times. The gene calls are TRBV28 and TRBJ2-7, with 10 bases aligning to TRBD2. Trimming removed 7 bases from V and 4 bases from J; junction bases left unmatched: 7. The CDR3 covers 14 residues. CDR1 MDHEN and CDR2 SYDVKM come from the germline V gene. CDR3 protein: CASMAASGRYEQYF. The CDR3 nucleotides read TGTGCCAGCATGGCGGCTAGCGGGAGATACGAGCAGTACTTC.

The V gene is TRBV4-2, the J gene TRBJ1-2; perhaps TRBD1 as D (6 bases). Germline CDR1 LGHNA, CDR2 YNFKEQ. The CDR3 is made up of 13 amino acids. V lost 4 bases to trimming and J lost 6 bases, with 12 bases between them. The CDR3 DNA reads as TGTGCCAGCAGCCTGGGACATGGGGATGGCTACACCTTC. It is translated as CASSLGHGDGYTF.

In its sample, this clone was seen once. The J gene is TRBJ1-5, the V gene TRBV6-1; D remains unclear. The V end lost 1 base, the J end lost 0 bases, and 10 bases lay between the germline ends. The CDR3 runs to 16 residues. Germline values: CDR1 MNHNS, CDR2 SASEGT. CDR3 in amino acids: CASSEVALTSNQPQHF. The CDR3 DNA follows: TGTGCCAGCAGTGAAGTAGCGCTAACTAGCAATCAGCCCCAGCATTTT.

The chain carries TRBV7-3 and TRBJ2-1, with 12 bases fitting TRBD2. The CDR3 is 15 amino acids. CDR1 is SGHTA, CDR2 FQGTGA, per germline. Trimming took 8 bases from V and 3 from J; bases not matched to a gene: 5. CDR3 protein: CASSMTSGSYNEQFF. DNA of the CDR3: TGTGCCAGCTCCATGACTAGCGGGAGCTACAATGAGCAGTTCTTC.

V gene TRBV20-1 combines with J gene TRBJ1-2; TRBD1 matches at 9 bases. The CDR3 covers 14 residues. Trimming at V came to 3 bases and at J to 5 bases, leaving 7 bases not matched to a gene. Germline V lookup: CDR1 DFQATT, CDR2 SNEGSKA (reference sequence). The CDR3: CSASGTGSLYGYTF. The CDR3 bases are TGCAGTGCTAGTGGGACAGGGAGTTTGTATGGCTACACCTTC.

This sequence joins TRBV21-1 and TRBJ2-5; TRBD2 was called by the table and not checked on the DNA. TRBV21-1 is termed a pseudogene. The CDR3 covers 16 residues. The CDR3 region has the DNA TGTGCCAGCAGCCACAGACTAGCGGGAGTAGGGGAGACCCAGTACTTC. Translating gives CASSHRLAGVGETQYF.

V is TRBV9 and J is TRBJ1-2; 8 bases map to TRBD1. CDR1 is SGDLS and CDR2 is YYNGEE in the germline V gene. This CDR3 has 13 amino acids. The junction had 5 bases not matched to a gene; V was cut back by 2 bases and J by 8 bases. The CDR3 nucleotides read TGTGCCAGCAGCGTCGGACAGGGCTACGGCTACACCTTC. It is translated as CASSVGQGYGYTF.

The chain is built from TRBV5-6 and TRBJ1-1, with 9 bases matching TRBD1. Trimming at V came to 0 bases and at J to 5 bases, leaving 5 bases not matched to a gene. Germline values: CDR1 SGHDT, CDR2 YYEEEE. The CDR3 covers 15 residues. CDR3 protein: CASSLAGQGDTEAFF. CDR3 in DNA: TGTGCCAGCAGCTTGGCGGGACAGGGTGATACTGAAGCTTTCTTT.

The CDR3 protein is CASSLAGQDNQPQHF. As DNA, the CDR3 is TGCGCCAGCAGCTTGGCGGGACAGGACAATCAGCCCCAGCATTTT. This chain connects TRBV5-1 to TRBJ1-5, with 8 positions matching TRBD1. Germline CDR1 and CDR2: SGHRS and YFSETQ. The CDR3 extends over 15 amino acids. The V gene end was trimmed by 0 bases and the J gene end by 3 bases; junction bases not matched to a gene: 2.

CDR3: CASSRTGSAGQPQHF. The DNA for the CDR3 is TGTGCCAGCAGTCGGACGGGGTCAGCGGGTCAGCCCCAGCATTTT. The V gene is TRBV2, the J gene TRBJ1-5; D call uncertain. V lost 5 bases and J 6 bases, leaving 17 bases between the germline ends. Germline V gene sequence: CDR1 SNHLY, CDR2 FYNNEI. The CDR3 is 15 residues long. The full variable domain, rest sourced from reference TRBV2 and TRBJ1-5, is EPEVTQTPSHQVTQMGQEVILRCVPISNHLYFYWYRQILGQKVEFLVSFYNNEISEKSEIFDDQFSVERPDGSNFTLKIRSTKLEDSAMYFCASSRTGSAGQPQHFGDGTRLSIL.

The chain combines TRBV9 with TRBJ1-3, with D tentatively TRBD1 (6 bases). Germline V CDR1 and CDR2: SGDLS, YYNGEE. The CDR3 is made up of 15 amino acids. The V gene lost 3 bases and the J gene lost 0 bases, with 10 bases spanning the gap. CDR3 DNA sequence: TGTGCCAGCAGCGGACAGGCCGGCTCTGGAAACACCATATATTTT. It translates to CASSGQAGSGNTIYF.

The chain's CDR3 is CASSYLAGYQETQYF. The DNA of the CDR3 is TGTGCCAGCAGCTATCTAGCGGGGTACCAAGAGACCCAGTACTTC. The genes are TRBV5-6 and TRBJ2-5, with 9 bases lining up with TRBD2. Germline V gene sequence: CDR1 SGHDT, CDR2 YYEEEE. J gave up 0 bases and V 3 bases, and 3 bases lay outside the gene matches. The CDR3 loop spans 15 amino acids.

This clone was found once. The rearrangement uses TRBV7-2 and TRBJ1-2; 8 nucleotides line up with TRBD1. Germline V CDR1 and CDR2: SGHTA, FQGNSA. V lost 7 bases and J lost 7; bases outside the gene matches: 14. The CDR3 loop spans 15 amino acids. CDR3 nucleotides: TGTGCCAGCACCCTAACAGGCGGCAGGGGGCCTGGCTACACCTTC. Its translation is CASTLTGGRGPGYTF.

The chain combines TRBV7-3 with TRBJ2-1, with TRBD2 matching over 9 bases. Germline values: CDR1 SGHTA, CDR2 FQGTGA. Trimming removed 5 bases from V and 9 bases from J; junction bases left unmatched: 14. This CDR3 is built from 16 residues. The CDR3 spells CASSPQGGGRDGEQFF. The CDR3 coding sequence is TGTGCCAGCAGCCCACAGGGAGGCGGGAGGGACGGTGAGCAGTTCTTC.

This chain uses TRBV5-1 with TRBJ2-3, with TRBD1 identical over 10 bases. In germline, CDR1 is SGHRS, CDR2 YFSETQ. The ends lost 4 bases at V and 1 base at J; junction bases unmatched: 3. The CDR3 has 15 residues. The CDR3 here is CASSPTGGRTDTQYF. In nucleotides, the CDR3 is TGCGCCAGCAGCCCGACAGGGGGCCGCACAGATACGCAGTATTTT.

CDR3 region: CASSQDFQDPYGYTF. The CDR3 DNA is TGCGCCAGCAGCCAAGATTTCCAGGATCCCTATGGCTACACCTTC. The chain joins TRBV4-1 to TRBJ1-2; D gene ambiguous. Trimming cost V 0 bases and J 4 bases, with 12 bases left between them. The CDR3 covers 15 residues. Germline V gene data show CDR1 as MGHRA and CDR2 as YSYEKL.

V and J are TRBV19 and TRBJ1-1; TRBD1 matches 9 bases. Looked up from germline, CDR1 is LNHDA and CDR2 is SQIVND (reference sequence). This CDR3 spans 15 amino acids. J gave up 6 bases and V 4 bases, and 9 bases lay outside the gene matches. The CDR3 nucleotides are TGTGCCAGTAGTAGAGCCGGGACAGGGTCCGCTGAAGCTTTCTTT. It yields the protein CASSRAGTGSAEAFF.

The chain links TRBV19 to TRBJ2-1; D is possibly TRBD1 (6 bases). V lost 2 bases to trimming and J lost 1 base, with 18 bases between them. This CDR3 region has 18 residues. CDR1 is LNHDA, CDR2 SQIVND, per germline (reference sequence). In nucleotides, the CDR3 is TGTGCCAGTAGTATAAAGACTTTCCAGGGGCCGTCCTACAATGAGCAGTTCTTC. This encodes CASSIKTFQGPSYNEQFF.

The chain carries TRBV14 and TRBJ2-7; 8 bases fit TRBD1. CDR1 and CDR2 from the germline V gene are SGHDN and FVKESK. The J segment lost 6 bases and the V segment lost 1 base, leaving 5 bases of the junction unmatched. This CDR3 region has 14 residues. In DNA, the CDR3 is TGTGCCAGCAGCCAAGTGGACAGGGCGGGCGAGCAGTACTTC. It encodes CASSQVDRAGEQYF. Based on the CDR3 plus reference TRBV14 and TRBJ2-7, the full variable domain is EAGVTQFPSHSVIEKGQTVTLRCDPISGHDNLYWYRRVMGKEIKFLLHFVKESKQDESGMPNNRFLAERTGGTYSTLKVQPAELEDSGVYFCASSQVDRAGEQYFGPGTRLTVT.

The chain uses TRBV4-1 and TRBJ2-5; 8 bases fit TRBD2. With V trimmed by 0 bases and J by 1 base, 16 bases remained unmatched. Per germline, CDR1 MGHRA and CDR2 YSYEKL. The CDR3 has 20 residues. CDR3 amino acids: CASSQEDLGRPSGFQETQYF. Here the CDR3 DNA reads TGCGCCAGCAGCCAAGAAGATCTAGGTAGGCCTAGCGGGTTCCAAGAGACCCAGTACTTC.

The genes are TRBV19 and TRBJ1-6, with 7 positions matching TRBD1. Germline-derived CDR1 and CDR2 are LNHDA and SQIVND (reference sequence). This CDR3 region has 14 residues. Trimming took 5 bases from V and 8 from J; bases not matched to a gene: 6. CDR3 protein: CASSWTGGDSPLHF. CDR3 nucleotides: TGTGCCAGTAGTTGGACAGGAGGGGATTCACCCCTCCACTTT.

V gene TRBV7-3 combines with J gene TRBJ2-3; 11 bases line up with TRBD2. The germline CDR1 and CDR2 sequences are SGHTA and FQGTGA. CDR3 length equals 15 residues. Trimming at V came to 4 bases and at J to 4 bases, leaving 4 bases not matched to a gene. CDR3 loop: CASSSSTSGADTQYF. In DNA form, the CDR3 reads TGTGCCAGCAGCTCCTCGACTAGCGGGGCAGATACGCAGTATTTT.

The chain combines TRBV3-1 (or the pseudogene TRBV3-2) with TRBJ1-3; possible D gene TRBD1, 6 bases. Germline V gene data show CDR1 as LGHDT and CDR2 as YNNKEL (reference sequence). There are 19 residues in the CDR3. V shed 3 bases and J shed 0 bases, with 21 bases lying between them. CDR3 protein: CASSHTYGQPFVSGNTIYF. CDR3 nucleotides: TGTGCCAGCAGCCACACTTACGGACAGCCGTTTGTCTCTGGAAACACCATATATTTT.

V gene TRBV3-1 (or the pseudogene TRBV3-2) combines with J gene TRBJ1-2, with a weak D call TRBD1 (5 bases). CDR1 is LGHDT and CDR2 is YNNKEL in the germline V gene (reference sequence). CDR3 size: 14 residues. Trimming took off 1 base at V and 8 bases at J, with 14 bases between the two ends. CDR3: CASSQVFMGGGYTF. CDR3 DNA sequence: TGTGCCAGCAGCCAAGTGTTCATGGGGGGAGGCTACACCTTC.

V usage is TRBV7-2 and J usage is TRBJ2-7; D uncertain. V was shortened by 1 base and J by 3 bases, with 10 bases between the two germline ends. This CDR3 has 14 amino acids. Germline V gene data show CDR1 as SGHTA and CDR2 as FQGNSA. CDR3 bases: TGTGCCAGCAGCTTAGGAATAGCCGGCTACGAGCAGTACTTC. This gives the protein CASSLGIAGYEQYF. Variable domain in full (rest from reference TRBV7-2 and TRBJ2-7): GAGVSQSPSNKVTEKGKDVELRCDPISGHTALYWYRQSLGQGLEFLIYFQGNSAPDKSGLPSDRFSAERTGGSVSTLTIQRTQQEDSAVYLCASSLGIAGYEQYFGPGTRLTVT.

This chain uses TRBV3-1 (or the pseudogene TRBV3-2) with TRBJ2-7; TRBD2 agrees at 9 bases. Unmatched junction bases numbered 10, after V lost 2 bases and J lost 5 bases. The CDR3 spans 16 residues. CDR1 is LGHDT, CDR2 YNNKEL, per germline (reference sequence). CDR3 residues: CASSQPRASGVHEQYF. The CDR3 nucleotides are TGTGCCAGCAGCCAACCCCGGGCTAGCGGGGTCCACGAGCAGTACTTC.

CDR3 protein: CAIRQYSNQPQHF. The CDR3 DNA reads TGTGCCATCAGGCAGTATAGCAATCAGCCCCAGCATTTT. The V call is TRBV10-3, the J call TRBJ1-5; D call uncertain. The germline CDR1 and CDR2 sequences are ENHRY and SYGVKD. This CDR3 is 13 amino acids long. The V and J ends lost 6 bases and 0 bases respectively, with 6 bases between them.

This clone appeared a few times. V usage is TRBV7-2 and J usage is TRBJ1-2; TRBD1 matches 12 bases. The CDR3 is made up of 16 amino acids. Trimming at V came to 3 bases and at J to 4 bases, leaving 6 bases not matched to a gene. Germline V gives CDR1 SGHTA, CDR2 FQGNSA. The CDR3 coding sequence is TGTGCCAGCAGCTTTTTGGGACAGGGGGCAGGCTATGGCTACACCTTC. This sequence encodes CASSFLGQGAGYGYTF.